This T cell receptor (beta chain) was recorded in a study of CD8 T cell repertoires and HIV-1 epitope variants. Study background: Each of Twenty-five Gag and Nef epitope peptides stimulated a separate culture. Controls were a CMV, EBV and flu pool, Ebola AY9, and no peptide.

Using immunoSEQ multiplex PCR, the repertoire was profiled, and TCRdb retains in-frame clones only, with some absent. This table has under 100,000 clones, 70% to 75% appearing once. This clone was found a few times. The CDR3 covers 13 residues. The specimen was uncultured baseline CD8+ T cells from peripheral blood mononuclear cells (PBMCs). The genes are TRBV12-1 and TRBJ2-3; the table's D gene call, TRBD1, was not cross checked with the DNA. TRBV12-1 represents a pseudogene. The sequence came from a male donor with HIV. CDR3 loop: CASSQLVQDTQYF. The CDR3 DNA is TGTGCCAGCAGCCAGTTGGTACAAGATACGCAGTATTTT.